The rows below give T cell receptor beta chains drawn from one sample of a study of blood T cells in healthy people across ages. TCRdb reprocessed the 5' RACE reads with MiXCR, giving one entry per CDR3 protein. The repertoire holds about 1.1 million distinct CDR3 sequences, with around two fifths as singletons. Source material: blood. The receptors here all came from a man younger than 35 in good health. Each CDR3 is given with its conserved first and last residue. A D gene is named only where the DNA matches it firmly. Clone size is stated in some rows and not others, as once, few, many or a class when expanded.

j_call clone_size cdr3_length v_call d_call cdr3_aa cdr3_nt
TRBJ1-1 NA 15 TRBV20-1 NA CSAGGLGGLTTEAFF TGCAGTGCTGGGGGATTGGGGGGGTTGACCACTGAAGCTTTCTTT
TRBJ2-1 few 15 TRBV7-2 TRBD2 CASSTGGDTYNEQFF TGTGCCAGCAGCACGGGGGGGGACACTTACAATGAGCAGTTCTTC
TRBJ1-1 NA 14 TRBV12-5 TRBD1 CASGSDRGITEAFF TGTGCTAGTGGGTCGGACAGGGGGATCACTGAAGCTTTCTTT
TRBJ1-2 many 13 TRBV10-3 NA CAISESNTYGYTF TGTGCCATCAGTGAGTCGAATACCTATGGCTACACCTTC
TRBJ1-2 few 13 TRBV19 NA CASKVVRVDGYTF TGTGCCAGTAAAGTGGTTCGGGTAGATGGCTACACCTTC
TRBJ1-1 NA 16 TRBV7-9 TRBD1 CASSTGTGGESTEAFF TGTGCCAGCAGCACCGGGACAGGCGGGGAGAGCACTGAAGCTTTCTTT
TRBJ1-2 few 15 TRBV5-5 NA CASSLEGQNNYGYTF TGTGCCAGCAGCTTGGAGGGACAAAACAACTATGGCTACACCTTC
TRBJ2-3 few 14 TRBV18 NA CASSPPANWDTQYF TGTGCCAGCTCACCACCCGCGAATTGGGATACGCAGTATTTT
TRBJ1-5 NA 15 TRBV6-2/TRBV6-3 NA CASSPTSGMGQPQHF TGTGCCAGCAGTCCTACCTCAGGGATGGGTCAGCCCCAGCATTTT
TRBJ1-5 few 16 TRBV20-1 TRBD1 CSASPRTGLLNQPQHF TGCAGTGCTAGTCCCCGGACAGGGCTCCTCAATCAGCCCCAGCATTTT
TRBJ2-7 NA 13 TRBV5-1 NA CASSASPDYKQYF TGCGCCAGCAGCGCGAGTCCCGACTACAAGCAGTACTTC
TRBJ2-1 NA 14 TRBV2 NA CASKPDRTYNEQFF TGTGCCAGCAAGCCGGACAGAACTTACAATGAGCAGTTCTTC
TRBJ2-5 NA 16 TRBV7-9 NA CASSLGILGPGETQYF TGTGCCAGCAGCTTAGGCATTCTGGGTCCTGGGGAGACCCAGTACTTC
TRBJ1-5 NA 15 TRBV2 TRBD1 CASTRDRGNNQPQHF TGTGCCAGCACCCGGGACAGGGGGAACAATCAGCCCCAGCATTTT
TRBJ2-3 NA 15 TRBV7-2 TRBD1 CASSFQQGGTDTQYF TGTGCCAGCAGCTTTCAACAGGGGGGCACAGATACGCAGTATTTT
TRBJ2-1 NA 13 TRBV7-2 NA CASRRYGSEEQFF TGTGCCAGCAGAAGATACGGGTCCGAGGAGCAGTTCTTC
TRBJ2-1 NA 20 TRBV12-3/TRBV12-4 NA CASSFFAGAHLTNSYNEQFF TGTGCCAGCAGTTTTTTTGCGGGGGCCCACCTCACGAACTCCTACAATGAGCAGTTCTTC
TRBJ2-7 few 14 TRBV7-9 TRBD2 CASSPRAGDYEQYF TGTGCCAGCAGCCCCCGGGCGGGGGATTACGAGCAGTACTTC
TRBJ2-3 few 15 TRBV6-2/TRBV6-3 TRBD2 CASSGLAGVVDTQYF TGTGCCAGTTCCGGACTAGCGGGGGTAGTAGATACGCAGTATTTT